These 27 T cell receptor beta chains were sequenced from one sample in a study of CD8 T cells in ankylosing spondylitis (dated by TCRdb to the late 2010s). Library preparation employed 5' RACE. Data came from an Illumina HiSeq 2500. TCRdb passed the public sequencing reads through fastp at Q25 and MiXCR, retaining productive beta sequences. Each record represents a unique CDR3 protein, reported with the most common genes and DNA among its rows. The sample table holds approximately 100,000 distinct CDR3 sequences, of which almost 8.5% were seen once. The ten largest clones take up 8.5% to 10% of the sample. Input material: blood, either unsorted or a sorted T cell fraction (not recorded which). These TCRs come from a male donor with ankylosing spondylitis or in good health (not recorded which).

This clonotype has a count of ten or more. This chain uses TRBV12-3 or TRBV12-4 with TRBJ1-1; 8 nucleotides match TRBD1. V lost 3 bases to trimming and J lost 8 bases; unmatched junction nucleotides: 8. The CDR3 length is 14 residues. The CDR3 protein is CASSFRMRTGEAFF. CDR3 nucleotides: TGTGCCAGCAGTTTTCGTATGCGGACAGGGGAAGCTTTCTTT.

This clonotype showed up many times. CDR3 region: CASSSYGGDYGYTF. The DNA for the CDR3 is TGTGCCAGCAGCAGTTACGGGGGAGACTATGGCTACACCTTC. The V and J genes are TRBV6-2 or TRBV6-3 and TRBJ1-2; D is perhaps TRBD1 (5 bases). CDR1 MNHEY and CDR2 SVGEGT come from the germline V gene. Trimming left V 6 bases short and J 3 bases short, with 14 bases between. The length of the CDR3 is 14 residues.

This clonotype was observed many times. The chain combines TRBV11-2 with TRBJ2-3, with no clear D. The ends were cut back, 3 bases at V and 2 bases at J, with 6 bases in the middle. This CDR3 has 13 amino acids. The germline V gene has CDR1 SGHAT and CDR2 FQNNGV. This CDR3 reads CASSLVNTDTQYF. CDR3 DNA: TGTGCCAGCAGCTTGGTCAACACAGATACGCAGTATTTT.

The sample holds a few counts of this clonotype. The chain has TRBV19 and TRBJ2-2, with D tentatively TRBD1 or TRBD2 (5 bases each). Germline CDR1 reads LNHDA; CDR2 reads SQIVND (reference sequence). This CDR3 is built from 16 residues. Trimming pared 1 base from V and 3 bases from J, leaving 12 bases between. The CDR3 loop is CASSIVWGSHTGELFF. The DNA for the CDR3 is TGTGCCAGTAGTATAGTTTGGGGGTCGCACACCGGGGAGCTGTTTTTT.

This clonotype came up a few times. The chain has TRBV19 and TRBJ2-2; no definite D call. This CDR3 has 13 residues. Germline V gives CDR1 LNHDA, CDR2 SQIVND (reference sequence). V shed 4 bases and J shed 4 bases, with 7 bases lying between them. CDR3 bases: TGTGCCAGTAGTACCGGACGCACCGGGGAGCTGTTTTTT. Its translation: CASSTGRTGELFF.

A remark on this clonotype: One junction end does not reproduce the germline sequence, and a read error may be involved. J is TRBJ2-7 and V is TRBV12-3 or TRBV12-4, with TRBD1 identical over 9 bases. This CDR3 comprises 12 residues. Here the CDR3 DNA reads TGTGCCAGCAGTCCTCCCACAGGGGGCATTAACTTC. It is translated as CASSPPTGGINF.

The CDR3 sequence: CASSLSIGGVLGEQYF. The CDR3 coding sequence is TGTGCCAGCAGCTTGTCAATTGGCGGGGTCTTGGGGGAGCAGTACTTC. This chain connects TRBV13 to TRBJ2-7; D is possibly TRBD2 (6 bases). The CDR3 sequence is 16 residues long. Germline V lookup: CDR1 PRHDT, CDR2 FYEKMQ (reference sequence). Trimming took 3 bases from V and 7 from J, leaving 22 bases between them.

This clonotype was picked up many times. The rearrangement uses TRBV29-1 and TRBJ1-1; weak D call: TRBD1 (5 bases). This CDR3 comprises 13 residues. Germline V gene sequence: CDR1 SQVTM, CDR2 ANQGSEA. V lost 4 bases, J lost 5 bases, and 14 bases lay in between. The chain's CDR3 is CSVGSGGGTEAFF. CDR3 DNA: TGCAGCGTTGGGAGTGGGGGGGGGACTGAAGCTTTCTTT.

This clonotype showed up many times. V is TRBV7-9 and J is TRBJ1-5; D gene unclear. The germline CDR1 and CDR2 sequences are SEHNR and FQNEAQ (reference sequence). This CDR3 has 15 residues. The germline V and J ends were trimmed by 1 base and 4 bases, with 11 bases remaining between them. The CDR3 region has the DNA TGTGCCAGCAGCTTAGGATCGGCGGGGAATCAGCCCCAGCATTTT. This gives the protein CASSLGSAGNQPQHF. The variable domain in full, completed from reference TRBV7-9 and TRBJ1-5, reads DTGVSQNPRHKITKRGQNVTFRCDPISEHNRLYWYRQTLGQGPEFLTYFQNEAQLEKSRLLSDRFSAERPKGSFSTLEIQRTEQGDSAMYLCASSLGSAGNQPQHFGDGTRLSIL.

On this clonotype itself: An end of the junction differs from the germline gene, which may be a read error. The chain is built from TRBV20-1 and TRBJ2-5, with TRBD2 matching 8 bases. Germline assignment: CDR1 DFQATT and CDR2 SNEGSKA (reference sequence). CDR3 length equals 14 residues. This chain's CDR3 is CSASLRGGEESQYF. CDR3 coding DNA: TGCAGTGCTAGTTTACGGGGGGGAGAAGAGTCCCAGTACTTC.

The chain has TRBV11-2 and TRBJ1-5; no reliable D call. The CDR3 spans 13 residues. Germline values: CDR1 SGHAT, CDR2 FQNNGV. V was cut by 4 bases and J by 6 bases, with 10 bases left in between. CDR3 sequence: CASSSGPSQPQHF. Written as DNA, the CDR3 is TGTGCCAGCAGCTCGGGCCCCTCTCAGCCCCAGCATTTT.

This clonotype was recorded at least ten times. This chain uses TRBV29-1 with TRBJ2-7, with 9 nucleotides matching TRBD2. The CDR3 runs to 17 residues. Trimming at V came to 7 bases and at J to 1 base, leaving 17 bases not matched to a gene. CDR1 is SQVTM and CDR2 is ANQGSEA in the germline V gene. CDR3 nucleotides: TGCAGCGCTTCGGGGGGCTTTAGCGGGAGAGGATCCTACGAGCAGTACTTC. Protein: CSASGGFSGRGSYEQYF.

The chain links TRBV12-3 or TRBV12-4 to TRBJ1-2; a weak D match, TRBD1 (5 bases). Trimming removed 2 bases from V and 4 bases from J, with 11 bases in between. The CDR3 runs to 14 residues. The CDR3: CASSLRQGGYGYTF. The DNA for the CDR3 is TGTGCCAGCAGTTTACGTCAGGGTGGCTATGGCTACACCTTC.

This clonotype was observed many times. For the CDR3, the DNA is TGTGCCAGCAGATCCAGGGGCGTCAATGAGCAGTTCTTC. This translates into CASRSRGVNEQFF. The chain uses TRBV5-8 and TRBJ2-1, with TRBD1 as a possible D gene (6 bases). The CDR3 loop spans 13 amino acids. V lost 5 bases, J lost 6 bases, and 12 bases lay in between. The germline gives CDR1 SGHTS, CDR2 YDEGEE. Looking up the rest from reference TRBV5-8 and TRBJ2-1 gives the full variable domain: EAGVTQSPTHLIKTRGQQATLRCSPISGHTSVYWYQQALGLGLQFLLWYDEGEERNRGNFPPRFSGRQFPNYSSELNVNALELEDSALYLCASRSRGVNEQFFGPGTRLTVL.

This clonotype was counted many times. The chain has TRBV7-2 and TRBJ2-7, with D possibly TRBD1 on 6 matching bases. Trimming stripped 5 bases from V and 0 bases from J, with 11 bases between. Looked up from germline, CDR1 is SGHTA and CDR2 is FQGNSA. CDR3 length: 14 amino acids. CDR3 sequence reads: CASSGSTGSYEQYF. CDR3 DNA sequence: TGTGCCAGCAGCGGGTCGACAGGCTCCTACGAGCAGTACTTC.

This clonotype was counted ten times or more. The chain combines TRBV5-4 with TRBJ1-1; 9 bases line up with TRBD1. This CDR3 has 14 residues. The germline V gene has CDR1 SGHNT and CDR2 YYREEE (reference sequence). The V gene end was trimmed by 5 bases and the J gene end by 2 bases; junction bases not matched to a gene: 4. The CDR3 loop is CASRRTGANTEAFF. The CDR3 DNA is TGTGCCAGCAGACGGACAGGGGCTAACACTGAAGCTTTCTTT.

There are a few counts of this clonotype. J is TRBJ2-2 and V is TRBV29-1, with TRBD1 matching 7 bases. Unmatched junction bases numbered 9, after V lost 4 bases and J lost 4 bases. The CDR3 has 15 residues. Per germline, CDR1 SQVTM and CDR2 ANQGSEA. Here the CDR3 reads CSVGEGGRRTGELFF. The DNA of the CDR3 is TGCAGCGTTGGGGAAGGGGGCAGGCGCACCGGGGAGCTGTTTTTT.

There are a few counts of this clonotype. This chain links TRBV11-1 with TRBJ1-1; D gene uncertain. V gave up 5 bases and J gave up 1 base, with 14 bases separating them. Germline V lookup: CDR1 SGHAT, CDR2 FQDESV (reference sequence). The CDR3 covers 15 residues. The CDR3 here is CASSVLKTANTEAFF. CDR3 coding DNA: TGTGCCAGCAGCGTTCTGAAAACAGCGAACACTGAAGCTTTCTTT. The entire variable domain, with the rest obtained from reference TRBV11-1 and TRBJ1-1, is as follows: EAEVAQSPRYKITEKSQAVAFWCDPISGHATLYWYRQILGQGPELLVQFQDESVVDDSQLPKDRFSAERLKGVDSTLKIQPAELGDSAMYLCASSVLKTANTEAFFGQGTRLTVV.

This clonotype has a handful of counts. The CDR3 DNA follows: TGTGCCAGTACTCGGGGACCTACCGATGAGCAGTTCTTC. Amino acid sequence: CASTRGPTDEQFF. This chain links TRBV19 with TRBJ2-1; D possibly matches TRBD1 or TRBD2 (5 bases each). Germline V gives CDR1 LNHDA, CDR2 SQIVND (reference sequence). The CDR3 is 13 residues long. The germline V and J ends were trimmed by 7 bases and 8 bases, with 15 bases remaining between them.

In its sample, this clonotype was seen many times. The chain carries TRBV20-1 and TRBJ2-3; D is ambiguous. The germline V gene has CDR1 DFQATT and CDR2 SNEGSKA (reference sequence). Between the trimmed V and J ends, which lost 3 bases and 6 bases, there was a span of 10 bases. The CDR3 sequence is 12 residues long. CDR3 residues: CSASPSVDTQYF. DNA of the CDR3: TGCAGTGCTAGTCCCAGCGTGGATACGCAGTATTTT.

This clonotype has a count of ten or more. The V gene is TRBV7-6, the J gene TRBJ1-5; TRBD1 agrees at 7 bases. Germline V lookup: CDR1 SGHVS, CDR2 FNYEAQ. The length of the CDR3 is 15 residues. The V segment lost 2 bases and the J segment 3 bases; nucleotides outside the gene matches: 4. The CDR3 DNA reads as TGTGCCAGCAGCTTATCCGACAGGGTCAATCAGCCCCAGCATTTT. Translated: CASSLSDRVNQPQHF. The full variable domain, in which reference TRBV7-6 and TRBJ1-5 provide the parts outside the CDR3, is GAGVSQSPRYKVTKRGQDVALRCDPISGHVSLYWYRQALGQGPEFLTYFNYEAQQDKSGLPNDRFSAERPEGSISTLTIQRTEQRDSAMYRCASSLSDRVNQPQHFGDGTRLSIL.

This clonotype was recorded at least ten times. This chain uses TRBV6-2 or TRBV6-3 with TRBJ2-6, with unresolved D. Germline values: CDR1 MNHEY, CDR2 SVGEGT. The germline V and J ends were trimmed by 5 bases and 0 bases, with 8 bases remaining between them. The CDR3 loop spans 15 amino acids. The CDR3 protein is CASSLRRSGANVLTF. CDR3 in DNA: TGTGCCAGCAGTCTCAGGCGCTCTGGGGCCAACGTCCTGACTTTC.

This clonotype was detected many times. The V call is TRBV27, the J call TRBJ2-3; 8 positions agree with TRBD1. V lost 6 bases and J lost 7; bases outside the gene matches: 6. This CDR3 is 13 amino acids long. Per the germline V gene, CDR1 is MNHEY and CDR2 is SMNVEV (reference sequence). Here the CDR3 DNA reads TGTGCCAGCAGAGGACAGGGTTTGAATACGCAGTATTTT. It yields the protein CASRGQGLNTQYF.

This clonotype has a handful of counts. The V gene is TRBV4-3, the J gene TRBJ2-6; D is unresolved. V was pared by 1 base and J by 0 bases, with 7 bases between. Germline V CDR1 and CDR2: LGHNA, YSLEER. The CDR3 runs to 16 residues. The CDR3 nucleotides are TGCGCCAGCAGCCAAGGACCGACCTCTGGGGCCAACGTCCTGACTTTC. This translates into CASSQGPTSGANVLTF.

In its sample, this clonotype was seen many times. This chain joins TRBV3-1 and TRBJ1-1; possibly TRBD1 for D (6 bases). Germline CDR1 is LGHDT and CDR2 is YNNKEL (reference sequence). This CDR3 contains 13 residues. V was trimmed by 3 bases and J by 1 base, leaving 6 bases between them. The DNA for the CDR3 is TGTGCCAGCAGCCAGGACAGGAACACTGAAGCTTTCTTT. Translated: CASSQDRNTEAFF. The full variable domain, completed using reference TRBV3-1 and TRBJ1-1, is DTAVSQTPKYLVTQMGNDKSIKCEQNLGHDTMYWYKQDSKKFLKIMFSYNNKELIINETVPNRFSPKSPDKAHLNLHINSLELGDSAVYFCASSQDRNTEAFFGQGTRLTVV.

This clonotype has a count of ten or more. The chain uses TRBV6-5 and TRBJ1-3; no firm D call. The CDR3 extends over 15 amino acids. Germline values: CDR1 MNHEY, CDR2 SVGAGI. Trimming removed 2 bases at V and 0 bases at J, with 8 bases between. The CDR3 region is CASSYRATSGNTIYF. As DNA, the CDR3 is TGTGCCAGCAGTTACAGGGCGACCTCTGGAAACACCATATATTTT.

This clonotype was counted ten times or more. The chain recombines TRBV29-1 with TRBJ1-3; D is unresolved. Germline V gene data show CDR1 as SQVTM and CDR2 as ANQGSEA. The CDR3 sequence is 13 residues long. V was cut by 3 bases and J by 1 base, with 7 bases left in between. CDR3 in amino acids: CSVERLSGNTIYF. DNA of the CDR3: TGCAGCGTTGAGCGTCTATCTGGAAACACCATATATTTT.